Given below is one T cell receptor beta chain in context. The CDR3 is 13 residues long. Trimming cost V 3 bases and J 6 bases; bases outside gene matches: 5. CDR1 and CDR2 (germline): GTSNPN, SVGIG (reference sequence). This specimen belongs to a study of blood T cell repertoires in COVID-19. Study details: PBMCs, B-cell-depleted T cells, or T cells were the source of the cDNA or gDNA that made up the material.

Data came from immunoSEQ multiplex PCR; TCRdb stores just in-frame clones and leaves some out. The table records under 300,000 clones, roughly 88% of them present only once. The chain couples TRBV30 to TRBJ1-2, with 9 bases lining up with TRBD1. The specimen was peripheral blood. This sequence was found in a woman aged 25 to 39 with active or convalescent COVID-19. CDR3 coding DNA: TGTGCCTGGAGAGGGACAGGGTCGCATGGCTACACCTTC. It translates to CAWRGTGSHGYTF.